These 5 T cell receptor beta chains originate from one sample sequenced in a study of T-cell memory formation after mild COVID-19 (dated by TCRdb to the early 2020s). The library came from 5' RACE. The sequencer listed for this sample is Illumina NovaSeq 6000. TCRdb trimmed the raw reads at Q25, called clones with MiXCR and kept productive beta chains. One record per CDR3 amino acid sequence lists the most common genes and DNA. In all, the sample holds a few hundred thousand distinct CDR3 sequences, and approximately 24% of those were seen once. About 10% of the sample is held by the ten biggest clonotypes. Sequencing was carried out using PBMCs or a T cell subset sorted from them (not recorded which). The receptors here all came from an adult woman who had mild COVID-19 (a few samples of this study predate the infection). The sample titles of this study are shuffled in the database, so cell type and time point are left out; the donor was told from shared clones.

The chain uses TRBV12-3 or TRBV12-4 and TRBJ2-6; D unresolved. V was pared by 3 bases and J by 6 bases, with 9 bases between. The CDR3 is 14 residues long. CDR3 in amino acids: CASSFSNAANVLTF. The DNA of the CDR3 is TGTGCCAGCAGTTTTTCCAATGCGGCCAACGTCCTGACTTTC.

V usage is TRBV20-1 and J usage is TRBJ1-2; possibly TRBD1 for D (6 bases). Germline-derived CDR1 and CDR2 are DFQATT and SNEGSKA (reference sequence). The CDR3 covers 15 residues. V gave up 3 bases and J gave up 1 base, with 15 bases separating them. The CDR3: CSARDNRDLNYGYTF. DNA for the CDR3: TGCAGTGCTAGGGACAACAGGGATCTTAACTATGGCTACACCTTC.

This chain joins TRBV11-2 and TRBJ1-1; 7 positions match TRBD1. The trim removed 5 bases at V and 3 bases at J, leaving 6 bases unmatched. Looked up from germline, CDR1 is SGHAT and CDR2 is FQNNGV. This CDR3 has 14 amino acids. CDR3 loop: CASSRDRVDTEAFF. In DNA form, the CDR3 reads TGTGCCAGCAGCCGTGACAGGGTGGACACTGAAGCTTTCTTT.

This clonotype has only a few counts. DNA of the CDR3: TGCGCCAGCAGCTTGGAAGCTAGAGGGGAACTTAATTCACCCCTCCACTTT. This gives the protein CASSLEARGELNSPLHF. The chain carries TRBV5-1 and TRBJ1-6; a possible D gene is TRBD1 (5 bases). The germline V gene encodes CDR1 SGHRS and CDR2 YFSETQ. Trimming cost V 0 bases and J 6 bases, with 16 bases left between them. The CDR3 is 17 residues long. Full variable domain (missing parts from reference TRBV5-1 and TRBJ1-6): KAGVTQTPRYLIKTRGQQVTLSCSPISGHRSVSWYQQTPGQGLQFLFEYFSETQRNKGNFPGRFSGRQFSNSRSEMNVSTLELGDSALYLCASSLEARGELNSPLHFGNGTRLTVT.

V and J are TRBV24-1 and TRBJ2-4, with D unresolved. From germline, CDR1 is KGHDR and CDR2 SFDVKD. Trimming pared 4 bases from V and 6 bases from J, leaving 15 bases between. The CDR3 has 15 amino acids. CDR3 protein: CATSDVGRTANIQYF. The CDR3 nucleotides read TGTGCCACCAGTGACGTCGGCAGGACGGCAAACATTCAGTACTTC.